This T cell receptor beta chain was captured by sequencing in a study of post-analysis software for immune sequencing data (dated by TCRdb to 2013 to 2016). Notes on the research overall: The recorded disease courses included relapsing-remitting, secondary progressive and progressive-relapsing multiple sclerosis, and some patients had no subtype annotation. A subset of samples was prepared in parallel using single-end sample barcoding, then pooled and co-amplified after Illumina adapter ligation. Patient repertoires were compared against 11 previously published healthy control repertoires from donors aged roughly 6 to 25 years.

TCR beta repertoires were profiled from peripheral blood of 13 young patients with multiple sclerosis to demonstrate the VDJtools post-analysis software. Multiple sclerosis patients were children and adolescents aged 6 to 15 years. Points on this clonotype: Its specific antigen is unknown. Base-call qualities are not available, and no considerably larger clone is one nucleotide away.

The library was made by PCR. TCRdb records Illumina HiSeq 2500 as the sequencer. To reduce PCR and sequencing biases, unique molecular identifiers were incorporated into the TCR beta cDNA libraries. Some 500,000 cDNA molecules were obtained for every 1 to 10 million input T cells, so each molecule roughly corresponded to one T cell. The patient libraries were prepared and sequenced with the same protocol used for the earlier healthy control dataset. Samples belonging to the same batch were prepared together, multiplexed and sequenced on a shared HiSeq lane. The source study handled its data this way. Raw barcoded reads were processed with MIGEC, discarding single-read molecular identifier groups before consensus assembly and CDR3 extraction. Clonotype tables were post-analysed with VDJtools, and diversity was normalized by down-sampling all datasets to the smallest sample size. To correct batch-related cross-sample contamination, repertoire overlap clustering matched CDR3 amino acid sequences but not nucleotide sequences. TCRdb trimmed public reads at Q25 via fastp, called clones via MiXCR and kept in-frame beta chains. Entries that share a CDR3 protein sequence are merged under the most common genes and DNA. The V and J calls and clone size are TCRdb's, not the authors'. The sample profile shows some 450,000 distinct CDR3 sequences; around 40% of them were found once. The biggest ten clones account for around 10% of the sample.

The paper's findings and limits, for the study overall: The control group was slightly older than the multiple sclerosis patient group. Direct clustering with F measure revealed strong co-clustering of samples prepared in the same batch, which led to a batch-effect correction. Normalized Chao1 diversity was significantly lower in multiple sclerosis patients than controls, suggesting substantial peripheral T-cell clonal expansion.

The specimen sequenced was blood. This TCR came from a girl between 5 and 17 years old with multiple sclerosis.

The DNA reads as follows: TGTGCCAGCAGCGGAGGGTACCAAGAGACCCAGTACTTC. It codes for CASSGGYQETQYF. This chain is built from TRBV7-3 and TRBJ2-5; a weak D assignment points to TRBD2 (6 bases agree). Taken from the germline V gene, the CDR1 and CDR2 loops are SGHTA and FQGTGA. V gives up 5 bases and J gives up 0 bases, and the segment between their germline ends measures 7 bases. Inclusive of the bounding cysteine and phenylalanine, the CDR3 is 13 residues long. The sequence is cut down to CDR3 DNA, 39 bases in frame from base 1.